This T cell receptor (gamma chain) was found in a study of Vδ1+ human thymocytes (dated by TCRdb to the late 2010s). For the wider study: As a data resource, the study described the mRNA-level TRG and TRD CDR3 repertoires of highly purified Vdelta1+ thymocytes obtained from young children. Validation of the multiplex-based CDR3 amplicon strategy against 5'RACE-based CDR3 amplicon generation methods had been performed previously. Overall study results and their limits: Many TRG clonotypes were shared between donors (up to about 7x10^3), whereas TRD repertoires were essentially private (max about 120 shared). Because unexpected Vdelta2 sequences could lead to misinterpretation of bulk repertoire data, the authors recommended using highly purified populations and validating at the single-cell level. Because no clustering by age or sex was seen, donors were not stratified by age or sex in the analyses. Unlike the oligoclonal repertoires in peripheral blood, the thymic TRG and TRD repertoires appeared highly polyclonal, with Gaussian CDR3 length distributions. Despite high sort purity, approximately 19% of thymic TRD sequences were Vdelta2 (and few Vdelta3), unlike peripheral blood Vdelta1+ controls.

RNA was extracted with the RNeasy mini kit and reverse transcribed using Superscript III. Multiplex PCR was used to generate CDR3 amplicons, with pooled V-gene forward primers and a constant-region reverse primer carrying Illumina adaptor overhangs. After gel purification, the amplicons were indexed with Nextera index primers during around 8 additional PCR cycles and then purified using AMPure XP beads. The libraries were sequenced on an Illumina MiSeq using paired-end 250 bp reads, dual indexing and an approximately 20% PhiX spike-in. The authors' pipeline ran thus. FastQC was used to check read quality, and ea-utils fastq-join was used to merge TRG read pairs. Sequences were annotated with IMGT/HighV-QUEST, keeping only productive sequences with unambiguous V-gene assignment; clonotypes were defined by identical CDR3 sequence. For downstream analysis, VDJtools 1.1.1, tcR 2.2.3, Treemap and vegan Shannon diversity in R 3.4.4 were used. After TCRdb called clones again from the public reads with CATT, rows with identical DNA were merged. The V and J calls and clone size come from TCRdb's table, not from the authors' own analysis. This sample gives tens of thousands of gamma-chain clones in total; about a fifth of them show up just once. The top ten clonotypes cover approximately 1.7% of the sample.

Thymic samples were depleted of alphabeta T cells, then CD3+ TCRVdelta1+ TCRVdelta2- thymocytes were FACS-sorted. Sorted Vdelta1+ thymocyte purity ranged from about 96% to 99.6%. The thymic specimens were obtained from fewer than ten paediatric patients, aged about 5 days to 15 months, who were having corrective cardiac surgery. The thymic tissue was dispersed, and mononuclear cells were isolated using a Histopaque-1077 density gradient. Staining used anti-TCRVdelta1 clone TS8.2, anti-TCRVdelta2 clone B6, anti-CD3 clone HIT3a and anti-TCRalphabeta clone IP26 antibodies. By sample share, this clone is medium-sized (0.01 to 0.1%). No antigen is known for it. The input lacks base qualities; no much larger clone sits a single base away. Trimming accounts for 5 bases at V and 4 bases at J, while the number of junction bases matched to no gene is 2. CDR1 EGSTGY and CDR2 YDSYTSSV were looked up in the germline V gene. From the cysteine up to the phenylalanine, the CDR3 has a length of 11 residues. Only the CDR3 DNA is retained, 33 bases long and in frame from the first base.

The sequence was obtained from a boy less than two years old who had congenital heart surgery. This chain joins TRGV4 to TRGJ1 or TRGJ2. Sequenced material: Vdelta1+ gamma-delta thymocytes from the thymus. What this sample's cell subset or site label stands for: FACS-sorted CD3+ TCRalphabeta- TCRVdelta1+ TCRVdelta2- thymocytes. The DNA is TGTGCCACCTGGGTATATTATAAGAAACTCTTT. This codes for CATWVYYKKLF.